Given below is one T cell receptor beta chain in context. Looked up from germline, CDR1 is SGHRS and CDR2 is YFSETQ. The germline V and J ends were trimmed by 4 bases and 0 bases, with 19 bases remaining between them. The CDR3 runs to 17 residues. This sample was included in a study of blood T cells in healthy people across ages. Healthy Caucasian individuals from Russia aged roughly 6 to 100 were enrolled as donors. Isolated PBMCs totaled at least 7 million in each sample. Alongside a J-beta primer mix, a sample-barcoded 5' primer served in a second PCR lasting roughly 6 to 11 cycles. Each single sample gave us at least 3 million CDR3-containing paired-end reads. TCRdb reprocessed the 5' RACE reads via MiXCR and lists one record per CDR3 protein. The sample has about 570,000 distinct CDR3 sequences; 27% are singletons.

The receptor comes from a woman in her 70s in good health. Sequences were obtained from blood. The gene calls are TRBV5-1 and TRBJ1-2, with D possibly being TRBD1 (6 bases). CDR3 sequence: CASSAGFGTLTNYGYTF. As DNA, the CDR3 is TGCGCCAGCAGCGCTGGCTTCGGGACACTTACTAACTATGGCTACACCTTC.